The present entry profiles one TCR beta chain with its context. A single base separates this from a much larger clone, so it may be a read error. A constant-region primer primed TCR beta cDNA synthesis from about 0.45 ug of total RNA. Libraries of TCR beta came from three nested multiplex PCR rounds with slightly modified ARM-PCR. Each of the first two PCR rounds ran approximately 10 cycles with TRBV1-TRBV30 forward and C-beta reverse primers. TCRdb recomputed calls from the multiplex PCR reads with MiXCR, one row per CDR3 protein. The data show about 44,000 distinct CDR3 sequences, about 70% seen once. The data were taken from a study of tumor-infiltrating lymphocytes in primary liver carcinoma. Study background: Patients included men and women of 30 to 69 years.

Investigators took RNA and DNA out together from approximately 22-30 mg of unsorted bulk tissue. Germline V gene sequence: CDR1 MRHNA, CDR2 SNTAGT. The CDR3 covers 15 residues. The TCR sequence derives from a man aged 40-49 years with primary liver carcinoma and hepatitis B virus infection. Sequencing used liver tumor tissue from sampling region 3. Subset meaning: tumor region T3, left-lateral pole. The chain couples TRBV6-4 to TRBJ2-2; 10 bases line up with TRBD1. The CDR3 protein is CASSAGTGDTGELLF. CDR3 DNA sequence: TGTGCCAGCAGTGCCGGGACAGGGGACACCGGGGAGCTGCTTTTT.